The 8 T cell receptor beta chains below come from one sample, sequenced in a study of blood T cell repertoires in COVID-19. Produced via immunoSEQ multiplex PCR; TCRdb's table is partial and in-frame only. The sample includes over 450,000 clones, about 88% of them seen just once. Material for sequencing was peripheral blood. The receptor source for this set is a man aged 18 to 30 with COVID-19, enrolled during active disease.

This clone was seen only a few times. V usage is TRBV19 and J usage is TRBJ1-5, with a tentative D call TRBD1 (6 bases). Between the trimmed V and J ends, which lost 1 base and 7 bases, there was a span of 11 bases. Germline V gene sequence: CDR1 LNHDA, CDR2 SQIVND (reference sequence). The length of the CDR3 is 14 residues. The CDR3 protein is CASSIGGRFQPQHF. The CDR3 DNA follows: TGTGCCAGTAGTATAGGGGGGCGGTTCCAGCCCCAGCATTTT.

The chain has TRBV12-5 and TRBJ2-2, with 10 bases aligning to TRBD1. Germline V CDR1 and CDR2: LGHNT, FRNRAP. This CDR3 spans 15 amino acids. J was trimmed by 2 bases and V by 6 bases; bases with no gene match: 3. CDR3 amino acids: CASGRDRGNTGELFF. In nucleotides, the CDR3 is TGTGCTAGTGGGCGGGACAGGGGAAACACCGGGGAGCTGTTTTTT.

V gene TRBV7-9 combines with J gene TRBJ2-5; maybe TRBD2 (6 bases). Per germline, CDR1 SEHNR and CDR2 FQNEAQ (reference sequence). This CDR3 comprises 13 residues. The V gene lost 5 bases and the J gene lost 10 bases, with 17 bases spanning the gap. Written as DNA, the CDR3 is TGTGCCAGCAGCCCCTTGACTAGTAAGAACCAGTACTTC. Translated: CASSPLTSKNQYF.

The genes are TRBV24-1 and TRBJ1-2; TRBD1 matches 7 bases. This CDR3 is 14 amino acids long. Germline assignment: CDR1 KGHDR and CDR2 SFDVKD. The V segment lost 5 bases and the J segment 2 bases; nucleotides outside the gene matches: 4. The DNA for the CDR3 is TGTGCCACCAGTGTACCGGGACAGAACTATGGCTACACCTTC. Translation: CATSVPGQNYGYTF.

The chain uses TRBV3-1 (or the pseudogene TRBV3-2) and TRBJ2-5; 7 nucleotides match TRBD2. The CDR3 totals 14 residues. The germline gives CDR1 LGHDT, CDR2 YNNKEL (reference sequence). Trimming removed 4 bases from V and 9 bases from J; junction bases left unmatched: 11. The CDR3 DNA follows: TGTGCCAGCAGCCTGGCAGGGAACAGCGGGGCCCAGTACTTC. Encoded protein: CASSLAGNSGAQYF.

This chain links TRBV11-3 with TRBJ2-5, with 10 bases lining up with TRBD2. The CDR3 runs 15 residues. Germline assignment: CDR1 SGHNT and CDR2 YENEEA. After removal of 3 bases from V and 5 bases from J, the junction contained 6 bases not matched to a gene. CDR3 in amino acids: CASSFDSGRLETQYF. The CDR3 DNA is TGTGCCAGCAGCTTTGATAGCGGGAGGTTGGAGACCCAGTACTTC.

The chain combines TRBV6-5 with TRBJ1-2, with D uncertain. The CDR3 has 15 amino acids. Germline V gene lookup returns CDR1 MNHEY and CDR2 SVGAGI. Trimming shortened V by 0 bases and J by 5 bases, and 13 bases separated the two germline ends. The CDR3 sequence: CASSYSGDGSYGYTF. CDR3 DNA: TGTGCCAGCAGTTACTCAGGTGACGGGTCGTATGGCTACACCTTC.

V usage is TRBV6-5 and J usage is TRBJ2-3, with D possibly being TRBD1 (6 bases). CDR1 is MNHEY and CDR2 is SVGAGI in the germline V gene. This CDR3 region has 13 residues. Trimming shortened V by 5 bases and J by 5 bases, and 11 bases separated the two germline ends. The CDR3 region has the DNA TGTGCCAGCAGTCCTACCAGGGGAGATACGCAGTATTTT. It translates to CASSPTRGDTQYF.